This T cell receptor (beta chain) came from a study of blood T cell repertoires in COVID-19. In the authors' methods: Using reference gene primer amplification, nucleated cell counts were estimated. Clones were sequenced by immunoSEQ multiplex PCR, and TCRdb holds only the in-frame ones, with some missing. From that table come the V and J calls and clone size; the DNA was used to work out D and trimming. Among under 300,000 clones listed, 70% to 90% were seen once. Germline-derived CDR1 and CDR2 are SGDLS and YYNGEE. The CDR3 runs 11 residues. V lost 7 bases and J 1 base, leaving 4 bases between the germline ends.

Sequenced: peripheral blood. The rearrangement uses TRBV9 and TRBJ2-3; D not resolved. This receptor was obtained from a woman in her 70s with acute or convalescent COVID-19. CDR3 bases: TGTGCCAGCGGGCGCACAGATACGCAGTATTTT. Encoded protein: CASGRTDTQYF.